Sequencing of this TCR beta chain was carried out in a study of glioma-infiltrating T cells. This clonotype was detected many times. Its antigen is undetermined. Findings and caveats of the study: CDR3 overlap between tissue and blood was very small. Tissue-blood divergence was below expectation in non-neoplastic patients, above in gliomas.

TCR alpha and beta CDR3 regions were amplified from RNA using iRepertoire nested multiplex PCR. One-step reverse transcription and amplification started from approximately 100-400 ng of tissue mRNA or PBMC total RNA. Each CDR3 protein is one row after TCRdb ran MiXCR on the multiplex PCR reads. The repertoire includes about 89,000 distinct CDR3 sequences, roughly 23% of them detected once, and 6.7% sits in the top ten. The sequencing input was glioma tissue, nonneoplastic brain tissue, or PBMCs (not recorded which). This sequence was found in a human donor with low-grade glioma or glioblastoma, undergoing nonglioma brain surgery, or in good health (not recorded which).

The CDR3 loop is CASSLVGTRGDEQYF. CDR3 nucleotides: TGTGCCAGCAGCTTAGTTGGGACTAGGGGCGACGAGCAGTACTTC. J is TRBJ2-7 and V is TRBV7-2, with TRBD2 matching over 8 bases. The CDR3 loop spans 15 amino acids. V lost 1 base to trimming and J lost 5 bases; unmatched junction nucleotides: 7. Looked up from germline, CDR1 is SGHTA and CDR2 is FQGNSA.